The rows below give T cell receptor beta chains drawn from one sample of a study of spatial heterogeneity in lung cancer. From the 5' RACE reads, TCRdb called clonotypes with MiXCR, one entry per CDR3 protein. Of some 37,000 distinct CDR3 sequences listed, 7.5% are singletons. Specimen: PBMCs, collected at surgery. The receptors here all came from a male donor with early-stage non-small cell lung cancer. The CDR3 runs from the conserved cysteine through the conserved F or W. D genes are given only for firm matches. Size values are once, few and many counts, or a class for expanded clones, and some rows have none.

J gene	D gene	clone size	V gene	CDR3 length	CDR3 protein	CDR3 DNA
TRBJ2-2	TRBD2	few	TRBV11-2	14	CASSPRGGGGGLFF	TGTGCCAGCAGCCCCCGCGGGGGAGGCGGGGGGCTGTTTTTT
TRBJ1-1	NA	many	TRBV12-3/TRBV12-4	14	CASSLVGGNTEAFF	TGTGCCAGCAGTTTGGTCGGGGGGAACACTGAAGCTTTCTTT
TRBJ2-1	NA	many	TRBV6-6	14	CASSHLSSYNEQFF	TGTGCCAGCAGCCACTTGAGCTCCTACAATGAGCAGTTCTTC
TRBJ1-1	TRBD1	few	TRBV13	16	CASSFGSGTANTEAFF	TGTGCCAGCAGCTTCGGGTCCGGGACAGCGAACACTGAAGCTTTCTTT
TRBJ1-2	NA	few	TRBV4-2	13	CASSQEATGGYTF	TGTGCCAGCAGCCAAGAAGCAACGGGCGGCTACACCTTC
TRBJ1-2	NA	few	TRBV18	16	CASSPTGSTANYGYTF	TGTGCCAGCTCACCCACAGGAAGCACAGCTAACTATGGCTACACCTTC
TRBJ2-5	NA	NA	TRBV20-1	12	CSAMAHQETQYF	TGCAGTGCTATGGCCCATCAAGAGACCCAGTACTTC
TRBJ2-1	TRBD2	few	TRBV27	14	CASSSGSSYNEQFF	TGTGCCAGCTCTAGCGGGAGCTCCTACAATGAGCAGTTCTTC
TRBJ2-2	NA	NA	TRBV6-2/TRBV6-3	15	CASSELNRATGELFF	TGTGCCAGCAGCGAACTTAACAGGGCCACCGGGGAGCTGTTTTTT
TRBJ1-5	TRBD1	few	TRBV27	14	CASSSTGPVGPQHF	TGTGCCAGCAGTTCGACAGGGCCGGTAGGGCCCCAGCATTTT
TRBJ2-1	TRBD2	NA	TRBV7-3	16	CASSLHGTSSYNEQFF	TGTGCCAGCAGCTTACACGGGACTAGCTCCTACAATGAGCAGTTCTTC
TRBJ2-1	NA	many	TRBV20-1	15	CSASFDILGYNEQFF	TGCAGTGCTAGTTTTGACATCTTGGGTTACAATGAGCAGTTCTTC
TRBJ2-3	TRBD2	many	TRBV7-2	15	CASSPGLAGADTQYF	TGTGCCAGCAGCCCGGGACTAGCGGGGGCAGATACGCAGTATTTT
TRBJ1-1	TRBD1	many	TRBV29-1	13	CSVVRDSNTEAFF	TGCAGCGTTGTCAGGGACAGTAACACTGAAGCTTTCTTT
TRBJ1-5	TRBD1	few	TRBV5-1	14	CASRIPGGNQPQHF	TGCGCCAGCAGGATCCCAGGGGGTAATCAGCCCCAGCATTTT
TRBJ2-3	TRBD2	many	TRBV7-9	17	CASRPGRLAGSTDTQYF	TGTGCCAGCAGACCAGGCCGGCTAGCGGGGAGCACAGATACGCAGTATTTT
TRBJ1-1	NA	many	TRBV29-1	13	CSVDPGSNTEAFF	TGCAGCGTTGATCCAGGTTCGAACACTGAAGCTTTCTTT
TRBJ1-1	NA	many	TRBV7-6	13	CASSLATGTEAFF	TGTGCCAGCAGCTTAGCGACGGGGACTGAAGCTTTCTTT
TRBJ1-6	NA	many	TRBV28	13	CASSFAATSPLHF	TGTGCCAGCAGTTTCGCGGCGACTTCACCCCTCCACTTT
TRBJ1-4	TRBD1	NA	TRBV12-3/TRBV12-4	15	CASSLRTGVNEKLFF	TGTGCCAGCAGTCTTCGGACAGGCGTTAATGAAAAACTGTTTTTT
TRBJ2-1	TRBD2	many	TRBV12-3/TRBV12-4	16	CASSASAGGFYNEQFF	TGTGCCAGCAGTGCTTCGGCGGGGGGATTCTACAATGAGCAGTTCTTC
TRBJ2-7	NA	NA	TRBV7-8	13	CASSSVQVYEQYF	TGTGCCAGCAGCTCAGTACAGGTCTACGAGCAGTACTTC
TRBJ1-2	TRBD1	NA	TRBV4-1	15	CASSQDDRDFYGYTF	TGCGCCAGCAGCCAAGATGACAGGGACTTCTATGGCTACACCTTC
TRBJ2-2	NA	many	TRBV19	12	CASNLNTGELFF	TGTGCCAGTAATCTGAACACCGGGGAGCTGTTTTTT
TRBJ2-3	TRBD2	many	TRBV11-2	14	CASRPSGRGDTQYF	TGTGCCAGCAGACCTTCCGGGAGGGGCGATACGCAGTATTTT
TRBJ1-1	NA	many	TRBV5-1	13	CASSREGEGEAFF	TGCGCCAGCAGCCGGGAGGGGGAAGGTGAAGCTTTCTTT
TRBJ2-5	NA	many	TRBV6-5	13	CASSYYRDGPQYF	TGTGCCAGCAGTTACTATCGGGACGGCCCCCAGTACTTC
TRBJ2-1	TRBD1	few	TRBV6-4	15	CASSDDRGTYNEQFF	TGTGCCAGCAGTGACGACAGGGGGACGTACAATGAGCAGTTCTTC
TRBJ2-5	NA	many	TRBV5-1	20	CASSLTTAAGLPGAQETQYF	TGCGCCAGCAGCTTGACCACCGCGGCCGGGCTACCAGGGGCCCAAGAGACCCAGTACTTC
TRBJ2-1	TRBD2	NA	TRBV25-1	14	CASRGLAVYNEQFF	TGTGCCAGCCGTGGACTAGCAGTCTACAATGAGCAGTTCTTC
TRBJ1-1	NA	many	TRBV2	11	CASSEGSEAFF	TGTGCCAGCAGTGAAGGTTCAGAAGCTTTCTTT
TRBJ1-2	NA	NA	TRBV28	13	CASRVGANYGYTF	TGTGCCAGCAGGGTCGGGGCTAACTATGGCTACACCTTC
TRBJ2-1	NA	many	TRBV7-2	16	CASSLRAPPAYNEQFF	TGTGCCAGCAGCTTACGCGCCCCCCCGGCCTACAATGAGCAGTTCTTC
TRBJ1-6	NA	NA	TRBV2	14	CASSDYSYNSPLHF	TGTGCCAGCAGTGACTACAGCTATAATTCACCCCTCCACTTT
TRBJ2-3	NA	NA	TRBV20-1	11	CSAPSTDTQYF	TGCAGTGCCCCCAGCACAGATACGCAGTATTTT
TRBJ2-1	TRBD1	NA	TRBV5-4	20	CASSFFSGTGGLIGRNEQFF	TGTGCCAGCAGCTTCTTCTCCGGGACAGGGGGTCTAATCGGGAGGAATGAGCAGTTCTTC
TRBJ1-5	NA	many	TRBV12-3/TRBV12-4	13	CASSLGTNQPQHF	TGTGCCAGCAGTTTGGGCACTAATCAGCCCCAGCATTTT
TRBJ2-5	NA	NA	TRBV18	13	CASSPAVQETQYF	TGTGCCAGCTCACCCGCGGTGCAAGAGACCCAGTACTTC